The clone carrying this T cell receptor beta chain was observed many times. What it binds is unknown. A read error may produce the germline difference seen at one junction end. The data originate from a study of T cells in Graves' hyperthyroidism and ophthalmopathy. Whole-study results and caveats: Peripheral blood also featured most of the thyroid clonotypes expanded above 0.001. The model's output predicted ophthalmopathy at a median of roughly 6.9 months prior to onset.

Hyperthyroidism was newly diagnosed in patients aged 18 to 65 (duration under 2 months). CDR3 size: 14 residues. Germline V gene sequence: CDR1 SGHTA, CDR2 FQGNSA. The source material, RNA transcripts, was used to amplify TCR beta CDR3 regions. HTBI primers drove first-round RT-PCR of the TCR CDR3. Each CDR3 protein is one row after TCRdb ran MiXCR on the multiplex PCR reads. The sample consists of about 570,000 distinct CDR3 sequences, approximately 14% of them appearing once. The sequenced sample was blood. J is TRBJ2-1 and V is TRBV7-2, with D perhaps matching TRBD2 (6 bases). The receptor comes from a woman in her thirties or forties with Graves' hyperthyroidism. In nucleotides, the CDR3 is TGTGCCAGCAGCTTACGGGACTCCGACAATGAGCAGTTCTTC. Amino acid sequence: CASSLRDSDNEQFF.